This entry lists 29 T cell receptor beta chains sequenced from one sample in a study of blood T cell repertoires in COVID-19. Generated by immunoSEQ multiplex PCR, the TCRdb table keeps only in-frame clones and is missing some. The top ten clones hold 1.1% of a sample with around 290,000 clones, more than 80% of them seen once. The sequenced material came from PBMCs or T cells enriched from blood (not recorded which). The receptors here all came from a woman aged 30 to 39 who had recovered from COVID-19.

The gene calls are TRBV27 and TRBJ2-1; 7 bases map to TRBD2. Germline trimming cut 3 bases from V and 6 bases from J; bases unmatched to any gene: 2. From germline, CDR1 is MNHEY and CDR2 SMNVEV (reference sequence). This CDR3 comprises 13 residues. CDR3 DNA sequence: TGTGCCAGCAGTTTGGGGAGGGGCAATGAGCAGTTCTTC. This gives the protein CASSLGRGNEQFF.

The chain employs TRBV28 and TRBJ2-7, with 9 bases aligning to TRBD2. Trimming took 5 bases from V and 3 from J; bases not matched to a gene: 20. This CDR3 contains 19 residues. CDR1 is MDHEN, CDR2 SYDVKM, per germline. The CDR3 sequence is CASSLLQGFRGRAVYEQYF. CDR3 nucleotides: TGTGCCAGCAGTCTCCTACAGGGTTTCCGCGGGAGGGCCGTCTACGAGCAGTACTTC.

The chain couples TRBV28 to TRBJ2-1; 8 bases align to TRBD2. This CDR3 comprises 13 residues. Looked up from germline, CDR1 is MDHEN and CDR2 is SYDVKM. J was trimmed by 7 bases and V by 6 bases; bases with no gene match: 5. This CDR3 reads CASRREGENEQFF. The CDR3 DNA reads TGTGCCAGCAGACGGGAGGGGGAGAATGAGCAGTTCTTC.

This chain connects TRBV24-1 to TRBJ2-1; 9 positions agree with TRBD1. In germline, CDR1 is KGHDR, CDR2 SFDVKD. V trimming: 2 bases; J trimming: 0 bases; junction bases outside the gene matches: 1. This CDR3 is built from 16 residues. Here the CDR3 reads CATSDYRGHSYNEQFF. CDR3 coding DNA: TGTGCCACCAGTGATTACAGGGGGCACTCCTACAATGAGCAGTTCTTC.

The chain has TRBV24-1 and TRBJ2-1; the match to TRBD2 covers 7 bases. This CDR3 spans 16 amino acids. Germline V gene data show CDR1 as KGHDR and CDR2 as SFDVKD. Losses at the gene ends were 0 bases for V and 7 bases for J; bases not matched to a gene: 8. CDR3 in DNA: TGTGCCACCAGTGATTTGAATAGCGGGCCGCGTAATGAGCAGTTCTTC. Encoded protein: CATSDLNSGPRNEQFF.

This clone was detected only a few times. The chain carries TRBV29-1 and TRBJ2-7; D gene unclear. This CDR3 is 12 amino acids long. Trimming stripped 4 bases from V and 3 bases from J, with 10 bases between. CDR1 is SQVTM, CDR2 ANQGSEA, per germline. CDR3 DNA: TGCAGCGTTGCCGAAACTAACTACGAGCAGTACTTC. It is translated as CSVAETNYEQYF.

The rearrangement joins TRBV5-1 to TRBJ2-7; TRBD1 is a possible D gene (5 bases). The CDR3 is 18 amino acids. CDR1 SGHRS and CDR2 YFSETQ come from the germline V gene. Trimming removed 0 bases at V and 5 bases at J, with 24 bases between. CDR3 in amino acids: CASSLAAQGTAGDNEQYF. For the CDR3, the DNA is TGCGCCAGCAGCTTGGCCGCGCAGGGAACAGCCGGAGACAACGAGCAGTACTTC.

This rearrangement joins TRBV4-3 to TRBJ2-5; 11 nucleotides line up with TRBD2. V was pared by 1 base and J by 2 bases, with 6 bases of the junction left unmatched. There are 17 residues in the CDR3. Looked up from germline, CDR1 is LGHNA and CDR2 is YSLEER. The CDR3: CASSQAVGLAEQETQYF. Here the CDR3 DNA reads TGCGCCAGCAGCCAAGCGGTGGGACTAGCGGAACAAGAGACCCAGTACTTC.

V is TRBV7-9 and J is TRBJ1-4; D is uncertain. The CDR3 is made up of 13 amino acids. From germline, CDR1 is SEHNR and CDR2 FQNEAQ (reference sequence). Trimming shortened V by 5 bases and J by 4 bases, and 8 bases separated the two germline ends. The DNA for the CDR3 is TGTGCCAGCAGCCCACATGGTAATGAAAAACTGTTTTTT. This codes for CASSPHGNEKLFF.

The V call is TRBV3-1 (or the pseudogene TRBV3-2), the J call TRBJ1-6, with D perhaps TRBD1 (5 bases). This CDR3 contains 16 residues. The germline V gene encodes CDR1 LGHDT and CDR2 YNNKEL (reference sequence). V was cut by 4 bases and J by 3 bases, with 13 bases left in between. The DNA of the CDR3 is TGTGCCAGCAGCCCGGCGGGGGGGGACTATAATTCACCCCTCCACTTT. Residues: CASSPAGGDYNSPLHF.

This chain joins TRBV2 and TRBJ1-2, with TRBD1 as a possible D gene (6 bases). V shed 8 bases and J shed 0 bases, with 19 bases lying between them. From germline, CDR1 is SNHLY and CDR2 FYNNEI. This CDR3 contains 16 residues. CDR3 in amino acids: CASDPQGGVTNYGYTF. The CDR3 DNA reads as TGTGCCAGCGACCCTCAAGGGGGGGTGACTAACTATGGCTACACCTTC. The full variable domain, with the rest looked up from reference TRBV2 and TRBJ1-2, is EPEVTQTPSHQVTQMGQEVILRCVPISNHLYFYWYRQILGQKVEFLVSFYNNEISEKSEIFDDQFSVERPDGSNFTLKIRSTKLEDSAMYFCASDPQGGVTNYGYTFGSGTRLTVV.

This sequence joins TRBV9 and TRBJ1-5; 7 bases line up with TRBD1. V shed 0 bases and J 5 bases; nucleotides not matched to a gene: 5. Germline-derived CDR1 and CDR2 are SGDLS and YYNGEE. CDR3 length: 15 amino acids. The CDR3 DNA reads as TGTGCCAGCAGCGTAGGAGACAGGGTGGATCAGCCCCAGCATTTT. Its translation is CASSVGDRVDQPQHF.

This clone was seen a handful of times. V and J are TRBV4-1 and TRBJ1-1, with D uncertain. Germline V gives CDR1 MGHRA, CDR2 YSYEKL. Trimming took 1 base from V and 3 from J, leaving 6 bases between them. This CDR3 contains 13 residues. CDR3 sequence (DNA): TGCGCCAGCAGCCAAGGAGGGTACACTGAAGCTTTCTTT. Its protein is CASSQGGYTEAFF.

The chain links TRBV15 to TRBJ1-2; TRBD1 might be the D (6 bases). This CDR3 contains 15 residues. The ends were cut back, 1 base at V and 6 bases at J, with 15 bases in the middle. From germline, CDR1 is LNHNV and CDR2 YYDKDF (reference sequence). DNA of the CDR3: TGTGCCACCAGCAGAGTAGGGGGGGACCCCGATGGCTACACCTTC. Protein: CATSRVGGDPDGYTF. Complete variable domain (other parts from reference TRBV15 and TRBJ1-2): DAMVIQNPRYQVTQFGKPVTLSCSQTLNHNVMYWYQQKSSQAPKLLFHYYDKDFNNEADTPDNFQSRRPNTSFCFLDIRSPGLGDTAMYLCATSRVGGDPDGYTFGSGTRLTVV.

This chain links TRBV4-2 with TRBJ2-1; 12 bases are a match to TRBD2. The trim removed 2 bases at V and 3 bases at J, leaving 11 bases unmatched. This CDR3 comprises 19 residues. Germline V gene data show CDR1 as LGHNA and CDR2 as YNFKEQ. CDR3 amino acids: CASSQRLAGGPTDYNEQFF. The CDR3 DNA sequence: TGTGCCAGCAGCCAACGTCTAGCGGGAGGGCCGACCGACTACAATGAGCAGTTCTTC.

CDR3 sequence: CASSLQGHNEQFF. CDR3 coding DNA: TGTGCCAGTAGTTTACAGGGCCACAATGAGCAGTTCTTC. The chain combines TRBV19 with TRBJ2-1; tentatively, D is TRBD1 (6 bases). Trimming took off 5 bases at V and 5 bases at J, with 10 bases between the two ends. In germline, CDR1 is LNHDA, CDR2 SQIVND (reference sequence). The length of the CDR3 is 13 residues.

This rearrangement joins TRBV11-2 to TRBJ2-1, with 11 bases that match TRBD2. This CDR3 is built from 14 residues. The trim removed 5 bases at V and 10 bases at J, leaving 7 bases unmatched. CDR1 is SGHAT and CDR2 is FQNNGV in the germline V gene. CDR3 residues: CASSRRLAGLEQFF. The CDR3 bases are TGTGCCAGCAGCCGAAGACTAGCGGGATTGGAGCAGTTCTTC.

This chain links TRBV19 with TRBJ1-1; D might be TRBD1 (5 bases). This CDR3 is built from 14 residues. Trimming took 7 bases from V and 1 from J, leaving 13 bases between them. Germline V gene data show CDR1 as LNHDA and CDR2 as SQIVND (reference sequence). This CDR3 is CASTPETANTEAFF. The CDR3 DNA is TGTGCCAGTACCCCCGAGACAGCGAACACTGAAGCTTTCTTT.

This clone was picked up a small number of times. The rearrangement uses TRBV6-2 or TRBV6-3 and TRBJ1-4, with unresolved D. V was shortened by 5 bases and J by 10 bases, with 14 bases between the two germline ends. Germline V gene lookup returns CDR1 MNHEY and CDR2 SVGEGT. There are 13 residues in the CDR3. CDR3 nucleotides: TGTGCCAGCAGTCCCGTCGGGGAAGGAAAACTGTTTTTT. This codes for CASSPVGEGKLFF.

This clone was seen once. The CDR3 DNA reads TGTGCCAGCTCACCAGGGGGAGGCAAACTTGAAGCTTTCTTT. This encodes CASSPGGGKLEAFF. V usage is TRBV18 and J usage is TRBJ1-1; a weak D match, TRBD1 (5 bases). The germline V gene has CDR1 KGHSH and CDR2 LQKENI. Trimming stripped 2 bases from V and 7 bases from J, with 14 bases between. This CDR3 has 14 amino acids.

The chain uses TRBV19 and TRBJ2-7, with 11 positions matching TRBD2. The CDR3 has 15 amino acids. The trim removed 3 bases at V and 3 bases at J, leaving 4 bases unmatched. CDR1 LNHDA and CDR2 SQIVND come from the germline V gene (reference sequence). CDR3 protein: CASSIVLAGGYEQYF. The CDR3 bases are TGTGCCAGTAGTATTGTGCTAGCGGGAGGCTACGAGCAGTACTTC.

This sequence joins TRBV4-3 and TRBJ2-1; 9 nucleotides line up with TRBD2. CDR1 is LGHNA and CDR2 is YSLEER in the germline V gene. The CDR3 consists of 16 residues. V trimming: 3 bases; J trimming: 8 bases; junction bases outside the gene matches: 11. CDR3 in amino acids: CASSQYSSGIRYEQFF. The DNA of the CDR3 is TGCGCCAGCAGCCAGTACTCTAGCGGGATTCGGTATGAGCAGTTCTTC.

The V call is TRBV28, the J call TRBJ2-2, with D possibly matching TRBD2 (5 bases). The V and J ends lost 8 bases and 0 bases respectively, with 10 bases between them. This CDR3 contains 14 residues. The germline V gene encodes CDR1 MDHEN and CDR2 SYDVKM. CDR3 sequence reads: CASLDFSNTGELFF. In DNA, the CDR3 is TGTGCCAGCCTGGACTTCTCGAACACCGGGGAGCTGTTTTTT.

This chain joins TRBV10-3 and TRBJ2-1, with D perhaps TRBD2 (5 bases). The V gene lost 9 bases and the J gene lost 1 base, with 10 bases spanning the gap. CDR3 size: 13 residues. The germline gives CDR1 ENHRY, CDR2 SYGVKD. CDR3 sequence reads: CAILRESYNEQFF. The CDR3 region has the DNA TGTGCCATTCTCCGGGAATCCTACAATGAGCAGTTCTTC.

This chain uses TRBV3-1 (or the pseudogene TRBV3-2) with TRBJ2-3; weak D call: TRBD2 (5 bases). Germline V gene sequence: CDR1 LGHDT, CDR2 YNNKEL (reference sequence). The ends were cut back, 4 bases at V and 2 bases at J, with 10 bases in the middle. There are 14 residues in the CDR3. CDR3: CASSPLAFTDTQYF. The DNA of the CDR3 is TGTGCCAGCAGCCCCTTAGCGTTCACAGATACGCAGTATTTT.

This chain joins TRBV18 and TRBJ1-1; possible D gene TRBD1, 5 bases. The V end was cut by 4 bases, the J end by 7 bases, with 13 bases between. Per the germline V gene, CDR1 is KGHSH and CDR2 is LQKENI. CDR3 length: 13 amino acids. In DNA form, the CDR3 reads TGTGCCAGCTCACAATCCAGGGAGGGTGAAGCTTTCTTT. Translating it yields CASSQSREGEAFF.

J is TRBJ2-3 and V is TRBV5-8; 8 nucleotides agree with TRBD2. Looked up from germline, CDR1 is SGHTS and CDR2 is YDEGEE. Unmatched junction bases numbered 3, after V lost 0 bases and J lost 0 bases. The CDR3 length is 16 residues. In DNA, the CDR3 is TGTGCCAGCAGCTTGGAGCCTAGCGGGAGCACAGATACGCAGTATTTT. It yields the protein CASSLEPSGSTDTQYF.

The chain joins TRBV29-1 to TRBJ2-7, with a weak D call TRBD1 (5 bases). Germline V lookup: CDR1 SQVTM, CDR2 ANQGSEA. Between the trimmed V and J ends, which lost 4 bases and 1 base, there was a span of 8 bases. This CDR3 contains 12 residues. CDR3 sequence (DNA): TGCAGCGTTGTTCAGGGTTCCTACGAGCAGTACTTC. Encoded protein: CSVVQGSYEQYF.

This chain links TRBV4-1 with TRBJ2-1, with 8 bases lining up with TRBD1. The CDR3 runs to 15 residues. Germline V gene lookup returns CDR1 MGHRA and CDR2 YSYEKL. V gave up 4 bases and J gave up 7 bases; unmatched junction bases: 9. CDR3 DNA sequence: TGCGCCAGCAGCCCCAGAGGACAGGGTGGAAATGAGCAGTTCTTC. Its translation is CASSPRGQGGNEQFF.